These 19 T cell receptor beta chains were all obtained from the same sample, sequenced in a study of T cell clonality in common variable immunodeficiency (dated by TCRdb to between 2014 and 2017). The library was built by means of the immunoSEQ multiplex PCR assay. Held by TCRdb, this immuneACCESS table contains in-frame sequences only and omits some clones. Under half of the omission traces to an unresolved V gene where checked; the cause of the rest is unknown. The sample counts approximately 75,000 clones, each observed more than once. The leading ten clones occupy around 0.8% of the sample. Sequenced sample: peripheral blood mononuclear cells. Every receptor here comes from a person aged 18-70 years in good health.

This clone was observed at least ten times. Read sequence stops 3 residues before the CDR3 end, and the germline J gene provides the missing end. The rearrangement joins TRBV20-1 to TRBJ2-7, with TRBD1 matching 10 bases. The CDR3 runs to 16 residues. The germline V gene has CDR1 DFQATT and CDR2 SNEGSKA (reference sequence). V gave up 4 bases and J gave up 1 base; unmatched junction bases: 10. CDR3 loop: CSATGIGQGGSYEQYF. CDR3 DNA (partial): TGCAGTGCTACAGGCATCGGACAGGGGGGTTCCTACGAG.

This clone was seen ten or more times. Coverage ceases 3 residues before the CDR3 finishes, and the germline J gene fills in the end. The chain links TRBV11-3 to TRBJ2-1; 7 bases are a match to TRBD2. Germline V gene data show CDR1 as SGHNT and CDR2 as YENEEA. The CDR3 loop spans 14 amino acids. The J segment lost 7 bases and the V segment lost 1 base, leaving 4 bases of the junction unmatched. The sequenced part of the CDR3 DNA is TGTGCCAGCAGCTTAGGCGGGGAGGGGAATGAG. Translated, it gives CASSLGGEGNE. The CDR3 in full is CASSLGGEGNEQFF. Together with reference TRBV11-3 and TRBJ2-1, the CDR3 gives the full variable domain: EAGVVQSPRYKIIEKKQPVAFWCNPISGHNTLYWYLQNLGQGPELLIRYENEEAVDDSQLPKDRFSAERLKGVDSTLKIQPAELGDSAVYLCASSLGGEGNEQFFGPGTRLTVL.

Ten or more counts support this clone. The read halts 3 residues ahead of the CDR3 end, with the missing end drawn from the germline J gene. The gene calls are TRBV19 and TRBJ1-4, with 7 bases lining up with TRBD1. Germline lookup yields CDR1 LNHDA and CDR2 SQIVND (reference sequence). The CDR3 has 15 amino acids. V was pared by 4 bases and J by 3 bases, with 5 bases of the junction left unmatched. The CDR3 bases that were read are TGTGCCAGTAGTAGCGGGACAGCCTCTAATGAAAAA. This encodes CASSSGTASNEK. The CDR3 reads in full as CASSSGTASNEKLFF.

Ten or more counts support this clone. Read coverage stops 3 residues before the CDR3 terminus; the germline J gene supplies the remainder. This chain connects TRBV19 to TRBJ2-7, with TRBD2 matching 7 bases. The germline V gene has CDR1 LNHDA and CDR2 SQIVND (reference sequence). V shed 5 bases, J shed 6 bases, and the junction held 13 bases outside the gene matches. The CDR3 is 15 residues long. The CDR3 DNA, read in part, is TGTGCCAGTAGTCCTGGGCTTGGACTAGTATTCGAG. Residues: CASSPGLGLVFE. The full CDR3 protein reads CASSPGLGLVFEQYF.

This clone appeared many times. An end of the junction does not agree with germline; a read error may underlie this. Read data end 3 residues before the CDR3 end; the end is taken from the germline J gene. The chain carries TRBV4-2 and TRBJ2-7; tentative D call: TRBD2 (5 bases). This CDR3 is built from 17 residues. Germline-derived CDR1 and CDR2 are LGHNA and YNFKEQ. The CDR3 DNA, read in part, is TGCGCCAGCAGCCCCGAAGAACGCAGCGGCTCTCCCTACGAG. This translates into CASSPEERSGSPYE. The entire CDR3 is CASSPEERSGSPYEQYF.

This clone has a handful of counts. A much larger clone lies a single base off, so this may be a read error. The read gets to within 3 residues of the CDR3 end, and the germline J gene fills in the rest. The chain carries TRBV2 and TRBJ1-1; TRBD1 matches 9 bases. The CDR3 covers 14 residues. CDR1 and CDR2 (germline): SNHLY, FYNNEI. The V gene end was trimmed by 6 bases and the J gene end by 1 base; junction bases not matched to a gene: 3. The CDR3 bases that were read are TGTGCCAGCAGCGGACAGGGGCGGAACACTGAA. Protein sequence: CASSGQGRNTE. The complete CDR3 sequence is CASSGQGRNTEAFF.

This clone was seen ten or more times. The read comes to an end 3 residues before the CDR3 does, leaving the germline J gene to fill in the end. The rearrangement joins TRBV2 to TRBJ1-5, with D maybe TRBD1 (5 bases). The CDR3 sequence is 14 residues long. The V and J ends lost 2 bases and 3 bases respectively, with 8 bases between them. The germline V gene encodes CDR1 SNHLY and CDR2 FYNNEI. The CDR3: CASSEQGPNQPQHF. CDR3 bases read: TGTGCCAGCAGTGAACAGGGCCCCAATCAGCCC.

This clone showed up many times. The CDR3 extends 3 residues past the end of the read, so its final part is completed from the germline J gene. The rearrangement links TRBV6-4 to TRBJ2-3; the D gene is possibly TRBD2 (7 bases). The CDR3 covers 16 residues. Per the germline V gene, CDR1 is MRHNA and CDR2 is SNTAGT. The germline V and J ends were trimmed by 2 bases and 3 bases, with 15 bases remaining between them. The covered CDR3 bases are TGTGCCAGCAGTGACGGGGGGGGCAGAAGAACAGATACG. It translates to CASSDGGGRRTDT. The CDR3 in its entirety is CASSDGGGRRTDTQYF.

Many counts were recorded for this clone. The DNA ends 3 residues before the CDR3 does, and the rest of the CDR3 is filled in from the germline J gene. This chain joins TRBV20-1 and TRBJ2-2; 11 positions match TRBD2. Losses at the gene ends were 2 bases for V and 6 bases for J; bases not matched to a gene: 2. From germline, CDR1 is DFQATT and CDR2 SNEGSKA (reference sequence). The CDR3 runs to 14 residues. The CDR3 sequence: CSARKLAGAGELFF. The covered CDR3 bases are TGCAGTGCTAGAAAACTAGCGGGAGCCGGGGAG.

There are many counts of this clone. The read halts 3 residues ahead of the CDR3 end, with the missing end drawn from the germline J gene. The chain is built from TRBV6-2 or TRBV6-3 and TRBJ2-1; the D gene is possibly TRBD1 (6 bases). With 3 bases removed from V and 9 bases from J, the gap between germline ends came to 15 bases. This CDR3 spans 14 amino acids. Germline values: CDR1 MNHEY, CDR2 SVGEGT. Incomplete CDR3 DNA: TGTGCCAGCAGTTATGTGGGAACCAGGGGTGAG. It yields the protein CASSYVGTRGE. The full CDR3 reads CASSYVGTRGEQFF.

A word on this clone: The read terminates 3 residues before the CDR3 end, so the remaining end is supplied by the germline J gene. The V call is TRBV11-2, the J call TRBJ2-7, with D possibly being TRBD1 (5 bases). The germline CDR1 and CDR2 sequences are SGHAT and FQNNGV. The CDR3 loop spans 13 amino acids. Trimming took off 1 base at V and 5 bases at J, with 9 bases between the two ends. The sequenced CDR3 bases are TGTGCCAGCAGCTTAGTTCTGGACAACGAG. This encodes CASSLVLDNE. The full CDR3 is CASSLVLDNEQYF.

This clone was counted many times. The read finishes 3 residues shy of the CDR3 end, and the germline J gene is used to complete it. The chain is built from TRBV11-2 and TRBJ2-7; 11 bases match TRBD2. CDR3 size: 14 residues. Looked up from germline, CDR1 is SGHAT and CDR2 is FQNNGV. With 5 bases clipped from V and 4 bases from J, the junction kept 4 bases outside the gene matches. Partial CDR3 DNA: TGTGCCAGCAGCCCCGGGACTAGCGGATACGAG. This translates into CASSPGTSGYE. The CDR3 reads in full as CASSPGTSGYEQYF.

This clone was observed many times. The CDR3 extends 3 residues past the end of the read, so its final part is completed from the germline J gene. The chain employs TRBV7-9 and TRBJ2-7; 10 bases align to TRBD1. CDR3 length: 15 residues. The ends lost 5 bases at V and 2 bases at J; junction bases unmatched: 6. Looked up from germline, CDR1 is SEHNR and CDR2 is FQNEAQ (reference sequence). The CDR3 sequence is CASSPRTGGAYEQYF. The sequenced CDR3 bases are TGTGCCAGCAGCCCCCGGACAGGGGGAGCCTACGAG.

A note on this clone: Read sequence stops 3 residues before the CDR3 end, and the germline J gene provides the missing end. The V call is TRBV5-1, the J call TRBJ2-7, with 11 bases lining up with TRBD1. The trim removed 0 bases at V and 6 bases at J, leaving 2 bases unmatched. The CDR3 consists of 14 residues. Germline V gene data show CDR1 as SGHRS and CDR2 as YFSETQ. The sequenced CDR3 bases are TGCGCCAGCAGCTTGGAGGGGACAGGGGGCGAG. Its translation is CASSLEGTGGE. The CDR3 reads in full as CASSLEGTGGEQYF. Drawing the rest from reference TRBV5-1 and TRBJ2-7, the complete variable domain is KAGVTQTPRYLIKTRGQQVTLSCSPISGHRSVSWYQQTPGQGLQFLFEYFSETQRNKGNFPGRFSGRQFSNSRSEMNVSTLELGDSALYLCASSLEGTGGEQYFGPGTRLTVT.

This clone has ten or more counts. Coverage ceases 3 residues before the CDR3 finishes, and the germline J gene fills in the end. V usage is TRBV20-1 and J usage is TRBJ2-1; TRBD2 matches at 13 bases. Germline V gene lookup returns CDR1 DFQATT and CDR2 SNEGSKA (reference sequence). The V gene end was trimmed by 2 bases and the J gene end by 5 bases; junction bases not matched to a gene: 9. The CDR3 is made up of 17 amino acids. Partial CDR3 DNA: TGCAGTGCTAGAAAGGGACTAGCGGGATTACAGGACAATGAG. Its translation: CSARKGLAGLQDNE. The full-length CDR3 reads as CSARKGLAGLQDNEQFF.

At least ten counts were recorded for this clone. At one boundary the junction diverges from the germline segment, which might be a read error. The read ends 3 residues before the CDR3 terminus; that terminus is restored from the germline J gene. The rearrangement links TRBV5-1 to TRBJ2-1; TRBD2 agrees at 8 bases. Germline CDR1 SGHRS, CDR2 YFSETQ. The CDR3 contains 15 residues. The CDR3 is CASTLSEREIDEQFF. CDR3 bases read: TGCGCCAGCACCTTGAGCGAGCGGGAGATCGATGAG.

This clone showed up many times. The CDR3 region is CSARDGQGIAQPQHF. The covered CDR3 bases are TGCAGTGCTAGAGATGGGCAGGGAATTGCTCAGCCC. The chain carries TRBV20-1 and TRBJ1-5; the D gene is possibly TRBD1 (5 bases). The CDR3 extends 3 residues past the end of the read, so its final part is completed from the germline J gene. With 0 bases removed from V and 6 bases from J, the gap between germline ends came to 15 bases. The germline gives CDR1 DFQATT, CDR2 SNEGSKA (reference sequence). The CDR3 is 15 residues long.

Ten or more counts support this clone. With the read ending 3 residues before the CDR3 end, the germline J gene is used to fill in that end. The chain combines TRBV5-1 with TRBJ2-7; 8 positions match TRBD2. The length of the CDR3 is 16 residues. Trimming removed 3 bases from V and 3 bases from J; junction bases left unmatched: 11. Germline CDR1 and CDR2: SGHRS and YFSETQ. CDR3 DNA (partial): TGCGCCAGCAGCTCATTACCAGCGGGAGCGGTCTACGAG. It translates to CASSSLPAGAVYE. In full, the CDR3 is CASSSLPAGAVYEQYF.

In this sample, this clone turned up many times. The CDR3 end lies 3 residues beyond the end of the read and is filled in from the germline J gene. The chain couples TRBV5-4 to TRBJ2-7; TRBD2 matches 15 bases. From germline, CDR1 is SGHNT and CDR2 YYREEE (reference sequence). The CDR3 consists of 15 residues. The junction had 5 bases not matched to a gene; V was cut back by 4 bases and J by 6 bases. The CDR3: CASSTGLAGGTEQYF. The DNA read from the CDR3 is TGTGCCAGCAGCACGGGACTAGCGGGAGGAACCGAG.